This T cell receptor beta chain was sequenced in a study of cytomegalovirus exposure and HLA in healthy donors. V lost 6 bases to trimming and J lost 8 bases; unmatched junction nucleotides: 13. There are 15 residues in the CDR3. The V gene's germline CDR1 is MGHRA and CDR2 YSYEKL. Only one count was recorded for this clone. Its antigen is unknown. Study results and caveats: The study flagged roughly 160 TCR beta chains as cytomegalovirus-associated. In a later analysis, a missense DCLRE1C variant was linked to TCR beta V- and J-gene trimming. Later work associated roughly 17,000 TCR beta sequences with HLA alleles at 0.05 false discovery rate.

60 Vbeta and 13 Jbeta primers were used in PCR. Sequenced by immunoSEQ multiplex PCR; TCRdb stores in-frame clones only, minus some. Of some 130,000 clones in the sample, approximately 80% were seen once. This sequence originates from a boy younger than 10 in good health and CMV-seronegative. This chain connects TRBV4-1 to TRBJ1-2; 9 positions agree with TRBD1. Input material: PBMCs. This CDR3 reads CASRFSGTGSEGYTF. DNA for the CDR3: TGCGCCAGCAGATTCTCCGGGACAGGGAGTGAGGGCTACACCTTC.